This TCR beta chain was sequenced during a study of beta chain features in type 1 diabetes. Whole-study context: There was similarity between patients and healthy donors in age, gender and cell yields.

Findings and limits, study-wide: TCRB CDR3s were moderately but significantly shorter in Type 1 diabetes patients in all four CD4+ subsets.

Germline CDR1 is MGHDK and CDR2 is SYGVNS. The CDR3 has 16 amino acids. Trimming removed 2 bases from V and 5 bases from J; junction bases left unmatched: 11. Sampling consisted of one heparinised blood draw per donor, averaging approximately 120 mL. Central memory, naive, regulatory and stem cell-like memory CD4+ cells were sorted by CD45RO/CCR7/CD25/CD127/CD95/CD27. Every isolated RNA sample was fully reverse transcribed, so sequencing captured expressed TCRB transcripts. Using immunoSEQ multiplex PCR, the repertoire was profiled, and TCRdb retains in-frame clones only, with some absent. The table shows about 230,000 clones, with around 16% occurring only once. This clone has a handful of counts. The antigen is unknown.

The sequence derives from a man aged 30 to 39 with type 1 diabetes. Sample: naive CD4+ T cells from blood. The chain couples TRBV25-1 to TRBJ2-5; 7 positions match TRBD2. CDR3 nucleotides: TGTGCCAGCAGTGAACGGAACACGGGAGGCTGGGAGACCCAGTACTTC. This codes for CASSERNTGGWETQYF.